This TCR beta chain originates from a study of blood T cell repertoires in COVID-19. This clone is a singleton in its sample. Profiled with immunoSEQ multiplex PCR; TCRdb holds only in-frame clones, not every one. The profile covers about 370,000 clones, with around 91% appearing a single time and more than 0.8% taken by the ten largest. The CDR3 sequence is 14 residues long. The V gene lost 5 bases and the J gene lost 3 bases, with 13 bases spanning the gap. Germline V gene data show CDR1 as SEHNR and CDR2 as FQNEAQ (reference sequence). This sequence joins TRBV7-9 and TRBJ1-2; the D gene is possibly TRBD1 (5 bases). The sequencing sample was made of PBMCs or T cells enriched from blood (not recorded which). The clonotype originates from a man younger than 35 who had recovered from COVID-19. DNA of the CDR3: TGTGCCAGCAGCGTCACAGGTGGGGACTATGGCTACACCTTC. Translated: CASSVTGGDYGYTF.